This TCR beta chain was identified during a study of molecular identifiers for immune sequencing clone quantification. V shed 4 bases and J shed 3 bases, with 10 bases lying between them. This CDR3 has 14 amino acids. Germline loops: CDR1 ENHRY, CDR2 SYGVKD. Preparation of the bulk TCR libraries relied on previously described methods and listed TCR primers. TCRdb independently ran MiXCR on the PCR reads; one entry per CDR3 protein. The data hold 550,000 to 750,000 distinct CDR3 sequences, with 20% observed a single time. Many counts were recorded for this clonotype. V is TRBV10-3 and J is TRBJ2-1; D is unclear. The sample consisted of naive CD8+ T cells from blood, with Jurkat cell RNA spiked in. The subset here: FACS-sorted CD8+CD4-CCR7+CD45RA+ naive T cells. This clonotype was sampled from a human donor in good health. Some libraries in this study had Jurkat cell RNA spiked in. CDR3 nucleotides: TGTGCCATCAGTGGGCTAGAGAACTACAATGAGCAGTTCTTC. It codes for CAISGLENYNEQFF.